Listed below are T cell receptor beta chains from one sample, sequenced in a study of shared clonotypes between healthy human individuals. Libraries were prepared by immunoSEQ multiplex PCR; TCRdb keeps only in-frame clonotypes and omits some of them. The sample comprises 650,000 to 800,000 clones, over 55% of which are singletons, and approximately 1.8% rests with the top ten. Sequencing was performed on memory CD4+ T cells sorted from blood. The source is a woman aged 25 to 45 in good health. The CDR3 runs from the conserved cysteine through the conserved F or W. A D gene is named only where the DNA matches it firmly. Expanded clones get a size class; other rows say once, few or many, or leave the size out.

cdr3_nt cdr3_aa d_call v_call clone_size j_call cdr3_length
TGCGCCAGCAGCTTGCCGACAGCGACGGGTGAGCAGTTCTTC CASSLPTATGEQFF NA TRBV5-1 NA TRBJ2-1 14
TGTGCCAGCAGTACTCAATCTAGCGGATCCTACAATGAGCAGTTCTTC CASSTQSSGSYNEQFF TRBD2 TRBV9 many TRBJ2-1 16
TGTGCCAGCAGCGAACAGGGTAGCAATCAGCCCCAGCATTTT CASSEQGSNQPQHF NA TRBV6-1 NA TRBJ1-5 14
TGCGCCAGCCAGCTGCTGGGCGGGGCCGAAGGGGAGCTGTTTTTT CASQLLGGAEGELFF NA TRBV5-1 NA TRBJ2-2 15
TGTGCCAGCAGTTTAAGGTCGCTAGCGGGCGGCACAGATACGCAGTATTTT CASSLRSLAGGTDTQYF TRBD2 TRBV28 NA TRBJ2-3 17
TGTGCCAGCAGCTTGGCGGGGGGGAGAGACACAAACTCCTACGAGCAGTACTTC CASSLAGGRDTNSYEQYF TRBD2 TRBV5-4 NA TRBJ2-7 18
TGTGCCAGCGGTCCCCGAGAGGCCCAGTACTTC CASGPREAQYF NA TRBV2 NA TRBJ2-5 11
TGCGCCAGCAGCTCCTCAAGTAGCGAGTACAATGAGCAGTTCTTC CASSSSSSEYNEQFF NA TRBV5-1 NA TRBJ2-1 15
TGTGCCAGCAGCCCGGGACAGGGGGGCGGAAGGGAGCCCCAGCATTTT CASSPGQGGGREPQHF TRBD1 TRBV2 NA TRBJ1-5 16
TGTGCCAGCAGCAAAGACAGGGGCGGGGGGGATCAGCCCCAGCATTTT CASSKDRGGGDQPQHF NA TRBV21-1 NA TRBJ1-5 16
TGTGCCAGCAGTTTGAAAGGTCCTCTCAACTATGGCTACACCTTC CASSLKGPLNYGYTF NA TRBV28 NA TRBJ1-2 15
TGTGCCAGCAGTTTCCCCGGATCTGGAAACACCATATATTTT CASSFPGSGNTIYF NA TRBV28 NA TRBJ1-3 14
TGTGCCAGCAGCTTGGCGGGAGGGCCTTCCGGGGAGCTGTTTTTT CASSLAGGPSGELFF TRBD2 TRBV5-4 NA TRBJ2-2 15
TGTGCCAGCAGCTTTCTCAGGGGCCACGAGCAGTACTTC CASSFLRGHEQYF NA TRBV7-9 NA TRBJ2-7 13
TGTGCCTGGACCCCGGCCAGCTCCTACGAGCAGTACTTC CAWTPASSYEQYF NA TRBV30 NA TRBJ2-7 13
TGTGCCAGCACCCGACTAGCGGGAAGCACAGATACGCAGTATTTT CASTRLAGSTDTQYF TRBD2 TRBV2 NA TRBJ2-3 15
TGTGCCAGCAGTTTATCAGGCGATAATCAACCCCAGCATTTT CASSLSGDNQPQHF NA TRBV28 NA TRBJ1-5 14
TGTGCCACCAGCAGAGATCGCTGGGGGGGGCCCGGGGAGCTGTTTTTT CATSRDRWGGPGELFF NA TRBV15 once TRBJ2-2 16
TGTGCCAGCAGCTACCATTCATTAGCCGGGACAGAGTATGGCTACACCTTC CASSYHSLAGTEYGYTF TRBD1 TRBV28 many TRBJ1-2 17
TGCGCCAGCAGCACCGACACGAACTCCTACAATGAGCAGTTCTTC CASSTDTNSYNEQFF NA TRBV5-1 NA TRBJ2-1 15
TGCAGCGTTGTGAAGGGGCAGAACACTGAAGCTTTCTTT CSVVKGQNTEAFF NA TRBV29-1 NA TRBJ1-1 13
TGCGCCAGCAGCTTGGGTCCTAGCGGGAACTTCGGGGAGCTGTTTTTT CASSLGPSGNFGELFF TRBD2 TRBV5-1 NA TRBJ2-2 16
TGTGCCAGCATCAGGGAGGACCAAGAGACCCAGTACTTC CASIREDQETQYF NA TRBV2 NA TRBJ2-5 13
TGTGCCAGTAGTTTCGACGGGAGGGCCCCCTACAATGAGCAGTTCTTC CASSFDGRAPYNEQFF TRBD2 TRBV19 NA TRBJ2-1 16
TGTGCCAGCAGCGAAAGGCTGAACACTGAAGCTTTCTTT CASSERLNTEAFF NA TRBV2 once TRBJ1-1 13
TGTGCCAGCATCGGAGGTCAGCGGGAAAAACTGTTTTTT CASIGGQREKLFF NA TRBV2 NA TRBJ1-4 13
TGTGCCAGCTCACCATCGACAGGAGTCAATCAGCCCCAGCATTTT CASSPSTGVNQPQHF NA TRBV18 NA TRBJ1-5 15
TGTGCCAGCAGCTTAGATCGGTTGGGGAGCTATGGCTACACCTTC CASSLDRLGSYGYTF NA TRBV11-2 NA TRBJ1-2 15
TGTGCCAGCAGCTTAGGCAGGGGAAGGGGGAGTGGTGAAAAACTGTTTTTT CASSLGRGRGSGEKLFF NA TRBV7-8 NA TRBJ1-4 17
TGTGCCAGCAGGAGACTAGCGGGAGAGCATACCGGGGAGCTGTTTTTT CASRRLAGEHTGELFF TRBD2 TRBV2 NA TRBJ2-2 16
TGTGCCAGCAGCTTAGCGGCGGGAGGGTCAGAGACCCAGTACTTC CASSLAAGGSETQYF TRBD2 TRBV7-9 NA TRBJ2-5 15
TGTGCCAGCAGCTTAGGAGACAGCCTCACTGAAGCTTTCTTT CASSLGDSLTEAFF NA TRBV11-2 NA TRBJ1-1 14
TGTGCCAGCAGCGGGACTAGCGGGAGTGGAACCGGGGAGCTGTTTTTT CASSGTSGSGTGELFF TRBD2 TRBV7-7 NA TRBJ2-2 16
TGTGCCAGCAGCTTACTAGCCGCCCACGAGCAGTACTTC CASSLLAAHEQYF NA TRBV7-2 NA TRBJ2-7 13
TGTGCCAGCGTCCGGGACAACAATCAGCCCCAGCATTTT CASVRDNNQPQHF NA TRBV2 NA TRBJ1-5 13
TGCGCCAGCAGTGGGTCCCGGGACAGGGGGCTCAACAATGAGCAGTTCTTC CASSGSRDRGLNNEQFF TRBD1 TRBV10-2 NA TRBJ2-1 17
TGTGCCAGTAGTATTGGTGACAGCTCCTACAATGAGCAGTTCTTC CASSIGDSSYNEQFF NA TRBV19 NA TRBJ2-1 15
TGCAGCGTTGCCCCGCTAGCGGGAGGATACAATGAGCAGTTCTTC CSVAPLAGGYNEQFF TRBD2 TRBV29-1 NA TRBJ2-1 15
TGTGCCAGCAGTGAATCGGGGAGCGGGAGGGTTCTAGATACGCAGTATTTT CASSESGSGRVLDTQYF TRBD2 TRBV2 NA TRBJ2-3 17
TGTGCCAGCAGTCGGAGACAGGGAAGAGAAAAACTGTTTTTT CASSRRQGREKLFF TRBD1 TRBV6-5 NA TRBJ1-4 14
TGTGCCAGCAGTTCCCGGACAGGGGGATACAATGAGCAGTTCTTC CASSSRTGGYNEQFF TRBD1 TRBV27 NA TRBJ2-1 15
TGTGCCAGCAGCCGAATCAGTGGTTCTACCTACGAGCAGTACTTC CASSRISGSTYEQYF NA TRBV11-2 NA TRBJ2-7 15
TGTGCCAGCAGCACCCAGACTAGCGGGAGGGCCCAGAATGAGCAGTTCTTC CASSTQTSGRAQNEQFF TRBD2 TRBV5-4 NA TRBJ2-1 17
TGCGCCAGCAGTGAAGCCCCGGGTGTCGATGAGCAGTTCTTC CASSEAPGVDEQFF NA TRBV5-1 many TRBJ2-1 14
TGCGCCAGCAGTCCTATGCTCAACTCCTACAATGAGCAGTTCTTC CASSPMLNSYNEQFF NA TRBV5-1 NA TRBJ2-1 15
TGTGCCACCAGCCGACGACTAGATCCCGGGGGGGAGCTGTTTTTT CATSRRLDPGGELFF NA TRBV15 many TRBJ2-2 15